This T cell receptor (beta chain) emerged from a study of CD8 T cells in ankylosing spondylitis. CDR1 and CDR2 from the germline V gene are MDHEN and SYDVKM. The CDR3 runs to 15 residues. V lost 3 bases and J lost 4, with 13 bases in between. Remarks on this clonotype: The antigen remains undetermined.

With molecular barcodes, quantitative 5'-RACE was used to make the TCR beta libraries. TCRdb reprocessed the 5' RACE reads with MiXCR, giving one entry per CDR3 protein. The table has around 140,000 distinct CDR3 sequences, about an eighth seen once. Findings and limits, study-wide: One TCR beta motif, made up of 7 or 8 highly homologous variants, appeared characteristic of ankylosing spondylitis blood.

The chain combines TRBV28 with TRBJ1-3; no definite D call. The TCR originated in a female donor with ankylosing spondylitis or in good health (not recorded which). Material: blood, either unsorted or a sorted T cell fraction (not recorded which). The CDR3 protein is CASSFERPSGNTIYF. DNA for the CDR3: TGTGCCAGCAGTTTCGAGCGACCAAGCGGAAACACCATATATTTT.